This passage covers 17 T cell receptor beta chains from one sample sequenced in a study of blood T cell repertoires in COVID-19. The method was immunoSEQ multiplex PCR; TCRdb's version includes in-frame clones alone and lacks a portion of them. The sample holds 180,000 or so clones, approximately 90% seen once. The sample taken for sequencing was peripheral blood. These receptors came from a woman aged 25-40 years with active or convalescent COVID-19.

V is TRBV2 and J is TRBJ1-5, with D tentatively TRBD1 (5 bases). CDR3 length: 14 amino acids. In germline, CDR1 is SNHLY, CDR2 FYNNEI. Trimming removed 8 bases at V and 4 bases at J, with 15 bases between. The CDR3 protein is CASHTQGSNQPQHF. CDR3 DNA sequence: TGTGCCAGCCATACTCAGGGATCGAATCAGCCCCAGCATTTT.

The J gene is TRBJ1-2, the V gene TRBV18, with a possible D match to TRBD1 (5 bases). This CDR3 is 15 amino acids long. With 5 bases removed from V and 4 bases from J, the gap between germline ends came to 17 bases. Germline loops: CDR1 KGHSH, CDR2 LQKENI. CDR3 residues: CASSSQGEGIYGYTF. CDR3 bases: TGTGCCAGCTCATCTCAAGGGGAGGGGATCTATGGCTACACCTTC.

The chain uses TRBV15 and TRBJ2-1, with D unclear. In germline, CDR1 is LNHNV, CDR2 YYDKDF (reference sequence). This CDR3 region has 13 residues. The germline V and J ends were trimmed by 0 bases and 9 bases, with 9 bases remaining between them. The CDR3: CATSRDYPSEQFF. CDR3 sequence (DNA): TGTGCCACCAGCAGAGATTATCCTAGTGAGCAGTTCTTC.

This sequence joins TRBV12-5 and TRBJ2-1; 9 nucleotides match TRBD2. Trimming cost V 2 bases and J 5 bases; bases outside gene matches: 4. Germline lookup yields CDR1 LGHNT and CDR2 FRNRAP. This CDR3 is built from 15 residues. CDR3 nucleotides: TGTGCTAGTGGTTTGTCTGGGACTAGCCACAATGAGCAGTTCTTC. Translating gives CASGLSGTSHNEQFF.

The V and J genes are TRBV19 and TRBJ1-2; D unresolved. The CDR3 extends over 12 amino acids. V shed 6 bases and J shed 6 bases, with 11 bases lying between them. CDR1 and CDR2 from the germline V gene are LNHDA and SQIVND (reference sequence). CDR3 nucleotide sequence: TGTGCCAGTAGAGTGGGAGGGAATGGCTACACCTTC. Amino acid sequence: CASRVGGNGYTF.

The chain joins TRBV5-1 to TRBJ2-3; 11 positions match TRBD2. With V trimmed by 0 bases and J by 3 bases, 0 bases remained unmatched. The CDR3 runs 15 residues. The germline V gene encodes CDR1 SGHRS and CDR2 YFSETQ. In DNA form, the CDR3 reads TGCGCCAGCAGCTTGGGACTAGCGGGAACAGATACGCAGTATTTT. Translation: CASSLGLAGTDTQYF.

The V call is TRBV5-4, the J call TRBJ1-6; D is possibly TRBD1 (6 bases). This CDR3 is built from 14 residues. From germline, CDR1 is SGHNT and CDR2 YYREEE (reference sequence). V was clipped by 1 base and J by 10 bases, with 12 bases between them. CDR3 residues: CASSLIGQPSPLHF. The CDR3 bases are TGTGCCAGCAGCTTGATCGGACAGCCCTCACCCCTCCACTTT.

This chain joins TRBV5-6 and TRBJ2-5; D unresolved. V was trimmed by 3 bases and J by 2 bases, leaving 8 bases between them. There are 13 residues in the CDR3. Germline V gene data show CDR1 as SGHDT and CDR2 as YYEEEE. CDR3 bases: TGTGCCAGCAGCTACGCCGAGCAAGAGACCCAGTACTTC. This sequence encodes CASSYAEQETQYF.

The V gene is TRBV5-1, the J gene TRBJ2-2; no definite D call. V was cut by 7 bases and J by 7 bases, with 20 bases left in between. The CDR3 has 15 residues. Germline V gene data show CDR1 as SGHRS and CDR2 as YFSETQ. CDR3 sequence reads: CASAYLMPVYGELFF. The DNA of the CDR3 is TGCGCCAGCGCTTACCTTATGCCAGTGTACGGGGAGCTGTTTTTT. The whole variable domain, remainder taken from reference TRBV5-1 and TRBJ2-2, is KAGVTQTPRYLIKTRGQQVTLSCSPISGHRSVSWYQQTPGQGLQFLFEYFSETQRNKGNFPGRFSGRQFSNSRSEMNVSTLELGDSALYLCASAYLMPVYGELFFGEGSRLTVL.

This chain connects TRBV7-6 to TRBJ2-7, with D possibly TRBD2 on 6 matching bases. The CDR3 spans 15 residues. Trimming removed 3 bases at V and 1 base at J, with 13 bases between. The germline CDR1 and CDR2 sequences are SGHVS and FNYEAQ. The CDR3 region is CASSLLGGGSYEQYF. The DNA of the CDR3 is TGTGCCAGCAGCTTGCTTGGGGGAGGATCCTACGAGCAGTACTTC.

V is TRBV7-2 and J is TRBJ1-3, with no clear D. Germline CDR1 SGHTA, CDR2 FQGNSA. V was cut by 6 bases and J by 0 bases, with 18 bases left in between. The length of the CDR3 is 17 residues. CDR3 DNA: TGTGCCAGCAGTCAAAACAGTCGCGCGAGCTCTGGAAACACCATATATTTT. The encoded protein is CASSQNSRASSGNTIYF.

This chain connects TRBV9 to TRBJ1-6, with D possibly TRBD1 on 6 matching bases. The CDR3 covers 16 residues. Trimming took 0 bases from V and 6 from J, leaving 13 bases between them. The germline gives CDR1 SGDLS, CDR2 YYNGEE. CDR3 protein: CASSVAAGAANSPLHF. In DNA, the CDR3 is TGTGCCAGCAGCGTAGCTGCAGGGGCAGCTAATTCACCCCTCCACTTT.

The V and J genes are TRBV2 and TRBJ2-6, with 15 bases that match TRBD2. Germline-derived CDR1 and CDR2 are SNHLY and FYNNEI. V was pared by 5 bases and J by 0 bases, with 8 bases of the junction left unmatched. The CDR3 is 20 residues long. The CDR3 sequence is CASSPGLAGGFFSGANVLTF. DNA of the CDR3: TGTGCCAGCAGTCCGGGACTAGCGGGAGGATTCTTCTCTGGGGCCAACGTCCTGACTTTC.

This clone was seen only once. At one of its ends the junction is not consistent with the germline gene, which may arise from a read error. Here the CDR3 reads CASSLSGTKNF. The CDR3 DNA reads as TGTGCCAGCAGCCTTAGCGGGACAAAAAACTTC. The V gene is TRBV7-9, the J gene TRBJ2-5; 8 bases align to TRBD2. The CDR3 is 11 residues long. Germline values: CDR1 SEHNR, CDR2 FQNEAQ (reference sequence).

The genes are TRBV2 and TRBJ1-4; unclear D gene. CDR1 and CDR2 (germline): SNHLY, FYNNEI. The CDR3 runs 12 residues. V lost 6 bases and J 8 bases, leaving 10 bases between the germline ends. This CDR3 reads CASRGPGEKLFF. The CDR3 DNA reads TGTGCCAGCAGGGGTCCGGGGGAAAAACTGTTTTTT. Variable domain in full (rest from reference TRBV2 and TRBJ1-4): EPEVTQTPSHQVTQMGQEVILRCVPISNHLYFYWYRQILGQKVEFLVSFYNNEISEKSEIFDDQFSVERPDGSNFTLKIRSTKLEDSAMYFCASRGPGEKLFFGSGTQLSVL.

This chain uses TRBV3-1 (or the pseudogene TRBV3-2) with TRBJ2-7; 7 bases line up with TRBD2. J was trimmed by 5 bases and V by 0 bases; bases with no gene match: 7. The CDR3 has 15 amino acids. Per the germline V gene, CDR1 is LGHDT and CDR2 is YNNKEL (reference sequence). The CDR3 loop is CASSQEGRASHEQYF. Written as DNA, the CDR3 is TGTGCCAGCAGCCAAGAGGGGAGGGCGAGCCACGAGCAGTACTTC.

This chain links TRBV7-9 with TRBJ1-5; a possible D gene is TRBD1 (5 bases). The CDR3 is 15 residues long. CDR1 is SEHNR, CDR2 FQNEAQ, per germline (reference sequence). The V gene lost 10 bases and the J gene lost 7 bases, with 23 bases spanning the gap. CDR3 region: CATGLGRGDGQPQHF. The DNA for the CDR3 is TGTGCCACTGGCTTAGGGAGGGGTGACGGACAGCCCCAGCATTTT.